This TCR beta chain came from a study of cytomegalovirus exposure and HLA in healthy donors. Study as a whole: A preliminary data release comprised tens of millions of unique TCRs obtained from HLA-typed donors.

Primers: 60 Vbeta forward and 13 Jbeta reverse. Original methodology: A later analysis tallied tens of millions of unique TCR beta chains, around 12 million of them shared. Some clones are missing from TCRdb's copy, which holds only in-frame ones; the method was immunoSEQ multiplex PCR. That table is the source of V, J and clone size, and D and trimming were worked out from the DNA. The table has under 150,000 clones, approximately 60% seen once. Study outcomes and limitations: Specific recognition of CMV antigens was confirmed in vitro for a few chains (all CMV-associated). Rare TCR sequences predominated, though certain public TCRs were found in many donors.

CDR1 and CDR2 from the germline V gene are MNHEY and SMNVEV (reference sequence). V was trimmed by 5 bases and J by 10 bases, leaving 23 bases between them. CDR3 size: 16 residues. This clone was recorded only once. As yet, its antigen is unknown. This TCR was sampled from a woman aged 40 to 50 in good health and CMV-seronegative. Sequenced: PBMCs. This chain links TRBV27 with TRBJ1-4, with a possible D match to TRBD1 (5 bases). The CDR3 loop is CASSLQQGGRLRKLFF. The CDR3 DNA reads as TGTGCCAGCAGTCTACAGCAGGGAGGACGGTTGAGAAAACTGTTTTTT.